A single sample is the source of the 15 T cell receptor beta chains below, sequenced in a study of beta chain features in type 1 diabetes. These receptors' targets are unknown. The entirety of the isolated RNA underwent reverse transcription, so expressed TCRB transcripts were sequenced. Using immunoSEQ multiplex PCR, the repertoire was profiled, and TCRdb retains in-frame clones only, with some absent. The sample lists some 640,000 clones, about 14% occurring once. Study-level results: TCRB CDR3 length was moderately but significantly reduced in all four CD4+ subsets of Type 1 diabetes patients.

Input material: naive CD4+ T cells from blood. Receptors originate from a young man with type 1 diabetes.

Only a few counts were recorded for this clone. The chain links TRBV5-8 to TRBJ1-4; the D is unclear. The germline V gene encodes CDR1 SGHTS and CDR2 YDEGEE. The CDR3 runs 12 residues. Trimming cost V 4 bases and J 7 bases, with 8 bases left between them. The CDR3 DNA reads as TGTGCCAGCAGCAGAGGTGGTGAAAAACTGTTTTTT. Encoded protein: CASSRGGEKLFF.

V and J are TRBV25-1 and TRBJ2-3, with 10 positions matching TRBD2. V shed 5 bases and J 2 bases; nucleotides not matched to a gene: 7. Germline CDR1 MGHDK, CDR2 SYGVNS. The CDR3 has 16 amino acids. This CDR3 is CASSSRTSGYTDTQYF. In DNA form, the CDR3 reads TGTGCCAGCAGTTCCCGGACTAGCGGATACACAGATACGCAGTATTTT. Combining the CDR3 with reference TRBV25-1 and TRBJ2-3 gives the whole variable domain EADIYQTPRYLVIGTGKKITLECSQTMGHDKMYWYQQDPGMELHLIHYSYGVNSTEKGDLSSESTVSRIRTEHFPLTLESARPSHTSQYLCASSSRTSGYTDTQYFGPGTRLTVL.

This clone was counted only a few times. This sequence joins TRBV10-3 and TRBJ2-3; no clear D gene. Per the germline V gene, CDR1 is ENHRY and CDR2 is SYGVKD. This CDR3 has 14 amino acids. V lost 0 bases and J 6 bases, leaving 10 bases between the germline ends. CDR3 in DNA: TGTGCCATCAGTGAGTCGGGCAGAACGGATACGCAGTATTTT. Protein product: CAISESGRTDTQYF.

The chain employs TRBV7-2 and TRBJ2-7; D is perhaps TRBD2 (6 bases). The CDR3 runs to 16 residues. Trimming shortened V by 6 bases and J by 2 bases, and 20 bases separated the two germline ends. Germline V gives CDR1 SGHTA, CDR2 FQGNSA. DNA of the CDR3: TGTGCCAGCAGGGAGTCCTGGGGGACTTACGCCTACGAGCAGTACTTC. This sequence encodes CASRESWGTYAYEQYF.

The chain recombines TRBV6-5 with TRBJ2-7; the D gene is possibly TRBD1 (5 bases). V was pared by 0 bases and J by 6 bases, with 9 bases between. The V gene's germline CDR1 is MNHEY and CDR2 SVGAGI. The CDR3 extends over 13 amino acids. The CDR3 DNA reads TGTGCCAGCAGTTACTCGACAGCCGGCGAGCAGTACTTC. Amino acids: CASSYSTAGEQYF.

This chain links TRBV19 with TRBJ1-4; D is unclear. The ends were cut back, 6 bases at V and 8 bases at J, with 22 bases in the middle. Germline CDR1 is LNHDA and CDR2 is SQIVND (reference sequence). The CDR3 spans 16 residues. The CDR3, as DNA: TGTGCCAGTAGCCAACTATCGGGATCTCGCGGAGAAAAACTGTTTTTT. Protein: CASSQLSGSRGEKLFF.

The CDR3 sequence is CASSPRSTADNEQFF. CDR3 in DNA: TGTGCCAGCTCCCCCAGATCCACCGCCGACAATGAGCAGTTCTTC. V usage is TRBV18 and J usage is TRBJ2-1; D ambiguous. The CDR3 runs to 15 residues. Trimming took 6 bases from V and 5 from J, leaving 17 bases between them. Germline CDR1 KGHSH, CDR2 LQKENI. The variable domain in full, with the rest retrieved from reference TRBV18 and TRBJ2-1, is NAGVMQNPRHLVRRRGQEARLRCSPMKGHSHVYWYRQLPEEGLKFMVYLQKENIIDESGMPKERFSAEFPKEGPSILRIQQVVRGDSAAYFCASSPRSTADNEQFFGPGTRLTVL.

The J gene is TRBJ1-1, the V gene TRBV6-5; no reliable D call. The CDR3 extends over 15 amino acids. Trimming removed 5 bases at V and 0 bases at J, with 13 bases between. Germline-derived CDR1 and CDR2 are MNHEY and SVGAGI. The DNA of the CDR3 is TGTGCCAGCAGTAAGGAATGGGCCATGAACACTGAAGCTTTCTTT. Its translation: CASSKEWAMNTEAFF.

J is TRBJ1-1 and V is TRBV7-6; D is undetermined. Germline V lookup: CDR1 SGHVS, CDR2 FNYEAQ. The CDR3 length is 11 residues. V was trimmed by 5 bases and J by 5 bases, leaving 6 bases between them. The CDR3 sequence: CASSPATEAFF. CDR3 bases: TGTGCCAGCAGCCCAGCGACTGAAGCTTTCTTT.

The V call is TRBV4-2, the J call TRBJ2-7; no definite D call. Per germline, CDR1 LGHNA and CDR2 YNFKEQ. This CDR3 contains 15 residues. The V end was cut by 8 bases, the J end by 0 bases, with 17 bases between. Here the CDR3 reads CASRPSGLSSYEQYF. The CDR3 DNA sequence: TGTGCCAGCCGCCCTTCGGGCTTGAGCTCCTACGAGCAGTACTTC.

This clone was counted between two and nine times. V usage is TRBV28 and J usage is TRBJ2-7; either TRBD1 or TRBD2 may supply D (5 bases each). Germline V lookup: CDR1 MDHEN, CDR2 SYDVKM. The CDR3 is 16 residues long. V lost 5 bases, J lost 1 base, and 18 bases lay in between. For the CDR3, the DNA is TGTGCCAGCAGTCCCTGGCTCCGGGACGGTTCCTACGAGCAGTACTTC. It specifies CASSPWLRDGSYEQYF.

This clone was seen only a few times. V is TRBV30 and J is TRBJ2-4, with D uncertain. V shed 5 bases and J shed 0 bases, with 8 bases lying between them. The CDR3 extends over 13 amino acids. From germline, CDR1 is GTSNPN and CDR2 SVGIG (reference sequence). The CDR3 nucleotides are TGTGCCTGGGAGACCATAGCCAAAAACATTCAGTACTTC. It encodes CAWETIAKNIQYF. Full variable domain (outside the CDR3, taken from reference TRBV30 and TRBJ2-4): SQTIHQWPATLVQPVGSPLSLECTVEGTSNPNLYWYRQAAGRGLQLLFYSVGIGQISSEVPQNLSASRPQDRQFILSSKKLLLSDSGFYLCAWETIAKNIQYFGAGTRLSVL.

This clone was seen only a few times. The identical CDR3 is also encoded by other nucleotide sequences in the sample. The chain uses TRBV7-2 and TRBJ2-1, with TRBD2 as a possible D gene (6 bases). The CDR3 is 15 residues long. Germline-derived CDR1 and CDR2 are SGHTA and FQGNSA. Trimming pared 1 base from V and 4 bases from J, leaving 11 bases between. CDR3 loop: CASSLGGTSYNEQFF. CDR3 coding DNA: TGTGCCAGCAGCTTAGGAGGGACTTCATACAATGAGCAGTTCTTC.

The chain recombines TRBV2 with TRBJ2-7; D gene ambiguous. The germline gives CDR1 SNHLY, CDR2 FYNNEI. This CDR3 has 11 amino acids. The V end was cut by 4 bases, the J end by 4 bases, with 5 bases between. The CDR3 sequence: CASSVFYEQYF. CDR3 nucleotides: TGTGCCAGCAGTGTGTTTTACGAGCAGTACTTC.

This clone has only a few counts. The chain couples TRBV5-1 to TRBJ2-5; D is unresolved. From germline, CDR1 is SGHRS and CDR2 YFSETQ. With 5 bases removed from V and 2 bases from J, the gap between germline ends came to 7 bases. The CDR3 has 12 amino acids. CDR3 sequence reads: CASRPEQETQYF. The DNA of the CDR3 is TGCGCCAGCAGGCCGGAACAAGAGACCCAGTACTTC.